The clone carrying this TCR beta chain was recorded a few times. What it binds is unknown. The V end was cut by 1 base, the J end by 10 bases, with 11 bases between. The CDR3 runs to 14 residues. Germline loops: CDR1 MNHEY, CDR2 SMNVEV (reference sequence). The sorted Tregs were CD4+CD25+CD127-/low cells. Regarding the study as a whole: Greatest tumor Treg TCR overlap was with tumor naive CD4+ cells.

Full-length variable regions came from constant-region reverse primers plus semi-nested Nested Universal Primer A PCR. TCRdb itself ran the 5' RACE reads through MiXCR, one entry per CDR3 protein. The sample contains roughly 10,000 distinct CDR3 sequences, approximately 26% of which appear only once. This clonotype was obtained from a female donor with breast cancer. Sequenced sample: Tregs sorted from a lymph node. The chain links TRBV27 to TRBJ1-6; D is uncertain. In nucleotides, the CDR3 is TGTGCCAGCAGTTTATTGGGCAGTCAGTCACCCCTCCACTTT. It codes for CASSLLGSQSPLHF.